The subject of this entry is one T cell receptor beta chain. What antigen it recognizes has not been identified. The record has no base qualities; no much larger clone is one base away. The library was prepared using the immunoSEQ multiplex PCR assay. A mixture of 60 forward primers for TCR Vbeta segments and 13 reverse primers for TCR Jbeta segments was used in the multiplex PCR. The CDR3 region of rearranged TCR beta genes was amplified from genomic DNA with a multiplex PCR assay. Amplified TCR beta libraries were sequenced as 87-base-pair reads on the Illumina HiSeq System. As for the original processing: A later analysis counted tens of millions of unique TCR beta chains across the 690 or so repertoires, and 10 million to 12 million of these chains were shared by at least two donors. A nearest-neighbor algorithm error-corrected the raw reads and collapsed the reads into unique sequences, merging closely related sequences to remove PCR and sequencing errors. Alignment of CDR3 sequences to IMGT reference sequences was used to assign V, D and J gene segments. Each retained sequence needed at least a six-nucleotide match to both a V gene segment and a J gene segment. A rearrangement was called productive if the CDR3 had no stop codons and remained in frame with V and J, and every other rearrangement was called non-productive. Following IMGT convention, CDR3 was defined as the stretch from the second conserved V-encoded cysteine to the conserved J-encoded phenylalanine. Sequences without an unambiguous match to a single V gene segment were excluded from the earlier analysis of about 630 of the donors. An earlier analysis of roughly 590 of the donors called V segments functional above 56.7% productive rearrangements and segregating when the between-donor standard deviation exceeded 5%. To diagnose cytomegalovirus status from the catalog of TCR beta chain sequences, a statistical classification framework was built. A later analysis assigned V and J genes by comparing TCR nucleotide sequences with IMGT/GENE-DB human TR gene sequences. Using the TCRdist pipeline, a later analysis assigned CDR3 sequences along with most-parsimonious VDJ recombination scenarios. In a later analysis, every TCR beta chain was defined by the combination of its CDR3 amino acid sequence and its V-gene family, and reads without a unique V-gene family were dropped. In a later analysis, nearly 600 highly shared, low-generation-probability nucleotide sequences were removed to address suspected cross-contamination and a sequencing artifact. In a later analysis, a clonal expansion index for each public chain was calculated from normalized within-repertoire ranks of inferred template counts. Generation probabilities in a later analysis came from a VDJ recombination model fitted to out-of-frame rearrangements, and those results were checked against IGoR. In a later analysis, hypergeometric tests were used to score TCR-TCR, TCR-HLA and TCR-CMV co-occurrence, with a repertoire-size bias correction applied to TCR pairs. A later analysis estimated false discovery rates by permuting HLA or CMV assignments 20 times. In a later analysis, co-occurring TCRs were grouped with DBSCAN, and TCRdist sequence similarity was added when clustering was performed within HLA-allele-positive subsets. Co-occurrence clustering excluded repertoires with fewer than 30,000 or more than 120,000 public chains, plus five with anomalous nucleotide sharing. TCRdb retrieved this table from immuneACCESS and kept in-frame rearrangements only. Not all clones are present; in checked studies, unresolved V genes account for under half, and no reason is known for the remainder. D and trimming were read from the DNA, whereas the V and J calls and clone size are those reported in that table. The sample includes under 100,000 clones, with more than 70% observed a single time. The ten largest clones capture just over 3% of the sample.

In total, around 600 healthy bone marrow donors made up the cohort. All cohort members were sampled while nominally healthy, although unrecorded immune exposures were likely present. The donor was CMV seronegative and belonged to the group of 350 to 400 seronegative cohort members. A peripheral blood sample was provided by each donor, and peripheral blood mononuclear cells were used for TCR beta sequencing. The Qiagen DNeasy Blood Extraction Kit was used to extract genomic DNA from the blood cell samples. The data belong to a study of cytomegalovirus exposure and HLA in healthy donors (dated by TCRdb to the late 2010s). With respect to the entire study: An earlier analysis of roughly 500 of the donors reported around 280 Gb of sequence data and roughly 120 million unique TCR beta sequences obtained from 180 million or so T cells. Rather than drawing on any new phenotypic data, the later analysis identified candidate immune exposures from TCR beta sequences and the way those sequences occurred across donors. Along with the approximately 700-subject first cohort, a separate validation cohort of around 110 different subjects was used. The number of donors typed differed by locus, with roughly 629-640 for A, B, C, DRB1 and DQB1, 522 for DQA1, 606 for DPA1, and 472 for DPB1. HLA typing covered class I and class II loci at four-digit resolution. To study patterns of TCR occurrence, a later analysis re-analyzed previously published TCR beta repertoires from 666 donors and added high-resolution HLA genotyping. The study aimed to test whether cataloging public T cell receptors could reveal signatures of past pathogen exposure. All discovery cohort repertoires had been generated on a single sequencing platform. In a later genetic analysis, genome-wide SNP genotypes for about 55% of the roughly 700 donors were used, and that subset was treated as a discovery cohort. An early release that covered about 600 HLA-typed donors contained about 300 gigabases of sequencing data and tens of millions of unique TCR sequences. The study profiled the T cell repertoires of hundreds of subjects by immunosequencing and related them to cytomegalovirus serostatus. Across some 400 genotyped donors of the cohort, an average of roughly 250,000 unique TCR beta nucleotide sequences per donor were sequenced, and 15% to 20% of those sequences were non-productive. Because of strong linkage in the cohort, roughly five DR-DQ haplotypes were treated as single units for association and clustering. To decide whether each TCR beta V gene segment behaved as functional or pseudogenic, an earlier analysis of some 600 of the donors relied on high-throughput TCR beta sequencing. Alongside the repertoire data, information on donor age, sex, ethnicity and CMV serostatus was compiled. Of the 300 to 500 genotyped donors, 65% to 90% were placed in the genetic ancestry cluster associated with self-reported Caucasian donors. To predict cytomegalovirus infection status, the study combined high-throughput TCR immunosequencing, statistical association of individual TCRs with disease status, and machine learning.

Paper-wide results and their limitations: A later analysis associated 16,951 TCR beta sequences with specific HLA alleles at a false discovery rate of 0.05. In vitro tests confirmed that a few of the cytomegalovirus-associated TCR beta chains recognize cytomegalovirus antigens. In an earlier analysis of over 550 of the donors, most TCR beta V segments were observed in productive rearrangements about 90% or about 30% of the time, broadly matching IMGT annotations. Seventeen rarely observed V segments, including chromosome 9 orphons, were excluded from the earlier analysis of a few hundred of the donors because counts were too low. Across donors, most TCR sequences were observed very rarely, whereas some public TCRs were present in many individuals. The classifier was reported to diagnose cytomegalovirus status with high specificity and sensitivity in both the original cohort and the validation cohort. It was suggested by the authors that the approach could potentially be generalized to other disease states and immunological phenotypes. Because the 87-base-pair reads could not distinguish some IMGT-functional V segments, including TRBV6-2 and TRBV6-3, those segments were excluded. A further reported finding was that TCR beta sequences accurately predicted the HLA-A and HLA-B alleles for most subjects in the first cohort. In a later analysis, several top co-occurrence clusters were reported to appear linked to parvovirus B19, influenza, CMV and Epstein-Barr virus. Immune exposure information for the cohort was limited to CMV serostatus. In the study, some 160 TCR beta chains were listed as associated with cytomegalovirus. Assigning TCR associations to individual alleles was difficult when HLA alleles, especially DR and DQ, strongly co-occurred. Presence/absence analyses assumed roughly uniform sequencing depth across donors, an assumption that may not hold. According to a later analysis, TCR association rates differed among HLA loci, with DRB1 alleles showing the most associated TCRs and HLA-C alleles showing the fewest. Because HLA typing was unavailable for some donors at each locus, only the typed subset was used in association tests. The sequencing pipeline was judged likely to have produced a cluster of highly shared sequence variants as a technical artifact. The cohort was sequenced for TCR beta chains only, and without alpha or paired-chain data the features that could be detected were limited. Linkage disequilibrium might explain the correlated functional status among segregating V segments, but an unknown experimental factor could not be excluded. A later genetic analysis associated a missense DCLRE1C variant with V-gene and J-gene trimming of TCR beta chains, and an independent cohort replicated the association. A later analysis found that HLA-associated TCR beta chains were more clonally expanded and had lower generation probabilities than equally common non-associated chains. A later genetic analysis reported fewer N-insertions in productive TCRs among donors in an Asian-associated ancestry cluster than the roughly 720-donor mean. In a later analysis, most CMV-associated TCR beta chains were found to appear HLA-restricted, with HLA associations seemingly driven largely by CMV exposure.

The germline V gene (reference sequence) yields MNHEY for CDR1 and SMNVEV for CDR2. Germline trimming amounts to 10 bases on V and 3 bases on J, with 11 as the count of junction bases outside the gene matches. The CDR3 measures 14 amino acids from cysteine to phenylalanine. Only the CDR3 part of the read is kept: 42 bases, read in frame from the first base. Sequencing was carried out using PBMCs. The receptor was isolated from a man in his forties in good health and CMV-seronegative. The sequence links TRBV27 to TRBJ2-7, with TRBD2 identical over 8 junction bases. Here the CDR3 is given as CATRRGANFYEQYF. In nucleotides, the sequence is TGTGCCACCCGGCGGGGGGCTAACTTCTACGAGCAGTACTTC.